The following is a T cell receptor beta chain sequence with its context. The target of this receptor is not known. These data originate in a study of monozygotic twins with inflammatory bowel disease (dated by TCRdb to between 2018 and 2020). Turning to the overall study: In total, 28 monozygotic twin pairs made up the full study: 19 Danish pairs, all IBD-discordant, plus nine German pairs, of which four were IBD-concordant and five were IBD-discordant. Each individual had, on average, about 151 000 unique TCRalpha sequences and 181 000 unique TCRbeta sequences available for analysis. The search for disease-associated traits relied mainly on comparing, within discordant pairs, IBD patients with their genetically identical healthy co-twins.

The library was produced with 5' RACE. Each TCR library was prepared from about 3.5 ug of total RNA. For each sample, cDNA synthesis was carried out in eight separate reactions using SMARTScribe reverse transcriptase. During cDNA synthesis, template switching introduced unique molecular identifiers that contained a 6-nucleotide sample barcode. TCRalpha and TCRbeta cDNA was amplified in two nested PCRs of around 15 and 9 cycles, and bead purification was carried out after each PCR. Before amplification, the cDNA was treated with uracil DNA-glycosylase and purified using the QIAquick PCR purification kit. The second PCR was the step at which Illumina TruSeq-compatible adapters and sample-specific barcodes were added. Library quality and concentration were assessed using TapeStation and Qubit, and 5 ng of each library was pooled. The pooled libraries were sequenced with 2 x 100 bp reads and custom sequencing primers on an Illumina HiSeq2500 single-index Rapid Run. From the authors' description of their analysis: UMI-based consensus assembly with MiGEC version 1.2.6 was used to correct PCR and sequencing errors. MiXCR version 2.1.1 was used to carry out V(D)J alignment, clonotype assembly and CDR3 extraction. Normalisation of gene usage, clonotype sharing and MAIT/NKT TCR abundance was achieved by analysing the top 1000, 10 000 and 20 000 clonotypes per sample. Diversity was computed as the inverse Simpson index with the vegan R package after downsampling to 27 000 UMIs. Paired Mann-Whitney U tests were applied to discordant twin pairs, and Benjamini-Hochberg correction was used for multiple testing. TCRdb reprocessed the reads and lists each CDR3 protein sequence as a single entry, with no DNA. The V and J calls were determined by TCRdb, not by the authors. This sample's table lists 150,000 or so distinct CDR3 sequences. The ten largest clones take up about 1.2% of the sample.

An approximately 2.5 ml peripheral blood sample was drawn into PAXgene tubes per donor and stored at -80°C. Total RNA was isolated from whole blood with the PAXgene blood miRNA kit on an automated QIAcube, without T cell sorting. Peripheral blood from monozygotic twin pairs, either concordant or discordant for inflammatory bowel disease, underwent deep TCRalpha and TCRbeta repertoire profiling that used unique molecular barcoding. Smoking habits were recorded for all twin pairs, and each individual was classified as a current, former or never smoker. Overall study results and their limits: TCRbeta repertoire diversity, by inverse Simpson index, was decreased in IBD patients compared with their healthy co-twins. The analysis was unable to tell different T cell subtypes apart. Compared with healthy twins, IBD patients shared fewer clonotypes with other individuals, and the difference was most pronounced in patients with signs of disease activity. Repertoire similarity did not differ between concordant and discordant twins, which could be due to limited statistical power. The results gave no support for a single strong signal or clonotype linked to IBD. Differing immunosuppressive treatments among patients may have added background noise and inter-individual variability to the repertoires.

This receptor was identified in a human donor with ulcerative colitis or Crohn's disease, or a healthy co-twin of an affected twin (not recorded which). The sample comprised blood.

The CDR3 protein is CASSRQGVWDTEAFF. The sequence joins TRBV12-3 or TRBV12-4 to TRBJ1-1; the D call of TRBD1 rests on TCRdb alone, since no DNA is present to check it. From the cysteine through the phenylalanine, the CDR3 covers 15 amino acids. No DNA is listed.